A selection of T cell receptor beta chains follows, all from one sample in a study of T cell changes during pregnancy in multiple sclerosis. The repertoire was sequenced with immunoSEQ multiplex PCR; TCRdb's copy has only in-frame clones and lacks some. The repertoire holds about 67,000 clones, about 90% seen once, with about 2% in the top ten. Here the sequenced sample was peripheral blood, taken in the first trimester of pregnancy. The receptors here all came from a female donor with multiple sclerosis, enrolled in a pregnancy study. CDR3s include the opening cysteine and the closing phenylalanine or tryptophan.

TRBV18	TRBJ1-1	CASSLRDRGGNTEAFF
TRBV9	TRBJ1-3	CASSPRTGTSGNTIYF
TRBV9	TRBJ2-1	CASSVGGWLAGWNNEQFF
TRBV7-9	TRBJ1-2	CASSPGETNYGYTF
TRBV7-9	TRBJ2-3	CASSPLAGGRTGTDTQYF
TRBV2	TRBJ2-4	CASRGQGRVKNIQYF
TRBV5-1	TRBJ2-1	CASSFTSGGGEQFF
TRBV11-2	TRBJ1-4	CASSFGTGIQEKLFF
TRBV6-6	TRBJ1-2	CASSLDTYGYTF
TRBV19	TRBJ2-1	CASSIGEGKYNEQFF
TRBV28	TRBJ2-1	CASRGTSGSSGYNEQFF
TRBV7-2	TRBJ1-1	CASSPRRGHGVAFF
TRBV2	TRBJ1-1	CASKPGGTEAFF
TRBV27	TRBJ2-7	CASSYFRGNLRF
TRBV18	TRBJ1-6	CASSLTGVGSPLHF
TRBV2	TRBJ1-2	CASTGAGGRDGYTF
TRBV6-5	TRBJ2-1	CASRGGFYNEQFF
TRBV7-8	TRBJ1-2	CASSVGTGAPTNYGYTF
TRBV5-1	TRBJ2-5	CASRQDTSGGTQETQYF
TRBV5-4	TRBJ2-2	CASSLAGAAGELFF
TRBV11-2	TRBJ1-5	CASSRDRGGQPQHF
TRBV28	TRBJ1-2	CASSLLTFRGDIYGYTF
TRBV27	TRBJ1-6	CASTMTGLSNSPLHF
TRBV28	TRBJ2-7	CASSTGTGHNF
TRBV15	TRBJ1-1	CATARRTDTEAFF